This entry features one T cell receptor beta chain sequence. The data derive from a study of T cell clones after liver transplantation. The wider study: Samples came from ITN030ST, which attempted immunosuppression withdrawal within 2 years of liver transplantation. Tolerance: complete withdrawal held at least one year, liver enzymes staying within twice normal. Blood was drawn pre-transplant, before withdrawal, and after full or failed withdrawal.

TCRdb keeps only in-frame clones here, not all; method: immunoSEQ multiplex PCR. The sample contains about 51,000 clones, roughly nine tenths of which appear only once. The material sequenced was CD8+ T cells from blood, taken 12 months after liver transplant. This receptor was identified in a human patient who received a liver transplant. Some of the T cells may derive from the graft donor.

In nucleotides, the CDR3 is TGTGCCAGCAGCCCCACTAGCTTCGAGCAGTACTTC. This gives the protein CASSPTSFEQYF. The chain employs TRBV11-2 and TRBJ2-7; possibly TRBD2 for D (6 bases). The V and J ends lost 5 bases and 6 bases respectively, with 11 bases between them. The CDR3 contains 12 residues. CDR1 SGHAT and CDR2 FQNNGV come from the germline V gene.